The 12 T cell receptor beta chains below were found in one sample sequenced in a study of T-cell reconstitution after alpha-beta-depleted transplantation in children. Unique molecular identifiers were built into the TCRbeta library. TCRdb used MiXCR to reprocess the PCR reads, holding one entry per CDR3 protein. The repertoire includes nearly 200,000 distinct CDR3 sequences, about 6% of them detected once, and under 5% sits in the top ten. Sample: PBMCs, taken before TCRalphabeta/CD19-depleted stem cell transplant. These receptors all come from a girl under three years old with combined immunodeficiency, due to receive a stem cell transplant.

This clonotype has ten or more counts. J is TRBJ2-5 and V is TRBV28, with D maybe TRBD1 (6 bases). V was cut by 6 bases and J by 9 bases, with 26 bases left in between. This CDR3 contains 16 residues. Germline values: CDR1 MDHEN, CDR2 SYDVKM. The CDR3 loop reads CASSLNTGQSVRAQYF. CDR3 coding DNA: TGTGCCAGCAGCCTGAACACTGGACAGAGCGTAAGAGCCCAGTACTTC.

This clonotype has just a few counts. V and J are TRBV29-1 and TRBJ2-7, with D perhaps matching TRBD1 (5 bases). CDR1 is SQVTM, CDR2 ANQGSEA, per germline. Trimming took off 3 bases at V and 3 bases at J, with 6 bases between the two ends. This CDR3 has 11 residues. The CDR3 loop reads CSVDQGYEQYF. The CDR3 DNA follows: TGCAGCGTTGATCAGGGCTACGAGCAGTACTTC.

At least ten counts were recorded for this clonotype. V and J are TRBV6-5 and TRBJ2-3; possibly TRBD1 or TRBD2 for D (6 bases each). V was trimmed by 1 base and J by 2 bases, leaving 13 bases between them. This CDR3 has 16 residues. Germline CDR1 is MNHEY and CDR2 is SVGAGI. CDR3 coding DNA: TGTGCCAGCAGTTACTGGTCCGGGGGCCCCACAGATACGCAGTATTTT. Amino acids: CASSYWSGGPTDTQYF.

The sample holds many counts of this clonotype. V is TRBV2 and J is TRBJ2-7; 9 bases map to TRBD2. Looked up from germline, CDR1 is SNHLY and CDR2 is FYNNEI. V trimming: 3 bases; J trimming: 3 bases; junction bases outside the gene matches: 9. This CDR3 is built from 16 residues. The CDR3 nucleotides are TGTGCCAGCAGTGAGTACGGGGGACTAGCCCACTACGAGCAGTACTTC. This sequence encodes CASSEYGGLAHYEQYF.

This clonotype was seen ten or more times. The chain combines TRBV15 with TRBJ2-1, with TRBD2 matching 11 bases. CDR3 length equals 15 residues. V lost 3 bases to trimming and J lost 7 bases; unmatched junction nucleotides: 5. Germline-derived CDR1 and CDR2 are LNHNV and YYDKDF (reference sequence). In DNA, the CDR3 is TGTGCCACCAGCAGTACTAGCGGGAGTGAAAATGAGCAGTTCTTC. This encodes CATSSTSGSENEQFF.

This rearrangement joins TRBV20-1 to TRBJ1-2; a possible D gene is TRBD1 (5 bases). Germline CDR1 DFQATT, CDR2 SNEGSKA (reference sequence). This CDR3 region has 14 residues. V shed 2 bases and J shed 1 base, with 11 bases lying between them. CDR3 bases: TGCAGTGCTAGATCGGGACCCCTTAACTATGGCTACACCTTC. It translates to CSARSGPLNYGYTF.

This clonotype came up many times. The chain uses TRBV7-9 and TRBJ2-3; perhaps TRBD1 as D (6 bases). V was cut by 8 bases and J by 0 bases, with 12 bases left in between. The CDR3 has 14 residues. The germline gives CDR1 SEHNR, CDR2 FQNEAQ (reference sequence). The CDR3 loop is CASWGTSSTDTQYF. CDR3 in DNA: TGTGCCAGCTGGGGGACATCCAGCACAGATACGCAGTATTTT.

In this sample, this clonotype turned up many times. This sequence joins TRBV3-1 and TRBJ2-5, with 7 nucleotides matching TRBD2. CDR3 length: 16 amino acids. V lost 4 bases, J lost 4 bases, and 12 bases stayed unmatched. Germline CDR1 LGHDT, CDR2 YNNKEL (reference sequence). The CDR3 sequence: CASSPRRGRVGETQYF. The CDR3, as DNA: TGTGCCAGCAGCCCTCGGCGGGGGAGGGTAGGAGAGACCCAGTACTTC.

This clonotype was recorded at least ten times. The gene calls are TRBV4-2 and TRBJ2-2, with 9 bases aligning to TRBD2. Germline CDR1 LGHNA, CDR2 YNFKEQ. This CDR3 contains 20 residues. V lost 1 base and J lost 8; bases outside the gene matches: 20. The CDR3 loop is CASSQGSVAGVDWFSGELFF. The CDR3 coding sequence is TGTGCCAGCAGCCAAGGCTCTGTAGCGGGAGTTGATTGGTTCTCTGGGGAGCTGTTTTTT.

This clonotype was detected ten times or more. The chain is built from TRBV4-2 and TRBJ2-2, with D maybe TRBD1 (5 bases). Germline CDR1 reads LGHNA; CDR2 reads YNFKEQ. The CDR3 loop spans 15 amino acids. V gave up 1 base and J gave up 1 base, with 7 bases separating them. Written as DNA, the CDR3 is TGTGCCAGCAGCCAAGCAGGGCGGAACACCGGGGAGCTGTTTTTT. This encodes CASSQAGRNTGELFF.

This clonotype was recorded at least ten times. This chain links TRBV11-2 with TRBJ2-3; D remains unclear. The CDR3 is 15 amino acids. CDR1 and CDR2 (germline): SGHAT, FQNNGV. The ends were cut back, 3 bases at V and 0 bases at J, with 10 bases in the middle. In DNA, the CDR3 is TGTGCCAGCAGCTTGTGGGTCGCTAGCACAGATACGCAGTATTTT. It yields the protein CASSLWVASTDTQYF.

This clonotype was seen ten or more times. The V call is TRBV6-2 or TRBV6-3, the J call TRBJ2-6; D is undetermined. The germline V and J ends were trimmed by 5 bases and 0 bases, with 11 bases remaining between them. This CDR3 region has 16 residues. Germline V lookup: CDR1 MNHEY, CDR2 SVGEGT. CDR3: CASSPMGVSGANVLTF. The CDR3 coding sequence is TGTGCCAGCAGTCCCATGGGCGTCTCTGGGGCCAACGTCCTGACTTTC.